The following is a T cell receptor (beta chain) sequence with its context. For each subset, genomic DNA was distributed in equal portions over several immunoSEQ plates. Unsorted PBMC replicate PCRs drew on around 270 ng DNA, representing some 32,000 T cell genomes. PBMC DNA, left unsorted, was sequenced on ten immunoSEQ deep assay plates. Here immunoSEQ multiplex PCR was the method, and the copy in TCRdb shows in-frame clones only, minus some. The table lists around 500,000 clones, about 78% of them singletons, with approximately 12% in the top ten. CDR1 LNHDA and CDR2 SQIVND come from the germline V gene (reference sequence). V lost 6 bases to trimming and J lost 0 bases; unmatched junction nucleotides: 5. The CDR3 has 15 residues. The sample originates from a study of shared clonotypes between healthy human individuals. Donors were Caucasian adults residing in Nashville, Tennessee, USA.

The source of this sequence is a woman between 35 and 50 years old in good health. Some clones in this sample may be carry-over from other donors' samples. The rearrangement joins TRBV19 to TRBJ1-1; 9 nucleotides agree with TRBD1. Sequenced material: PBMCs. CDR3 protein: CASRGQGGVNTEAFF. The DNA of the CDR3 is TGTGCCAGTAGGGGACAGGGAGGAGTGAACACTGAAGCTTTCTTT.